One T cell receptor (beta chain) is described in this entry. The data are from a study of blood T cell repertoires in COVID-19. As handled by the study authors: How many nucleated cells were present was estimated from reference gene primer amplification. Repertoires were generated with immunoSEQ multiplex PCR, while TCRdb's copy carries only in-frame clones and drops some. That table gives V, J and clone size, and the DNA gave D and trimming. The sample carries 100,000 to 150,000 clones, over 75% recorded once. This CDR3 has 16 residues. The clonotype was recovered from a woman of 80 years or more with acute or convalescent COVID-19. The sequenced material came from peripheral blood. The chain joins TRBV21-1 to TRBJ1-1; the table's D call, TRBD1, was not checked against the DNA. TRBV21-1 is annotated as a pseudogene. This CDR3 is CASSKGRQSWWPEAFF. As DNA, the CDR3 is TGTGCCAGCAGCAAAGGGCGACAGTCTTGGTGGCCTGAAGCTTTCTTT.